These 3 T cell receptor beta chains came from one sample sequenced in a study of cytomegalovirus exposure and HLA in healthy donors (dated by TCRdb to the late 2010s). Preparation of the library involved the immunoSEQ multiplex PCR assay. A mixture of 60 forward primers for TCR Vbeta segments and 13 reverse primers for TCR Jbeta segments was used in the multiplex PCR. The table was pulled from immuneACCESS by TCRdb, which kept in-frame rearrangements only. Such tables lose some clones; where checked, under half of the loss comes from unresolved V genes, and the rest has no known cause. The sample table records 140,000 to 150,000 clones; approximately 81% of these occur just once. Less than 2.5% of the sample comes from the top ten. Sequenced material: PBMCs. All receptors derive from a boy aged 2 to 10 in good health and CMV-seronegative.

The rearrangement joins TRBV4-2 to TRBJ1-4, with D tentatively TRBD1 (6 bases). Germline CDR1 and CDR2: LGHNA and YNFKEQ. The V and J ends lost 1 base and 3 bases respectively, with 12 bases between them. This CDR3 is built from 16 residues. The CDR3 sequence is CASSQAPRGPNEKLFF. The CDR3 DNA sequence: TGTGCCAGCAGCCAAGCCCCCAGGGGCCCTAATGAAAAACTGTTTTTT.

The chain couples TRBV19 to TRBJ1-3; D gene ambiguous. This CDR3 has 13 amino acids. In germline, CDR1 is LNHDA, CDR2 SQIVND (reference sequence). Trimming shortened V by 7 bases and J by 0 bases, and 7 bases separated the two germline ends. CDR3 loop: CASTGHSGNTIYF. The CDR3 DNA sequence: TGTGCCAGTACAGGCCACTCTGGAAACACCATATATTTT.

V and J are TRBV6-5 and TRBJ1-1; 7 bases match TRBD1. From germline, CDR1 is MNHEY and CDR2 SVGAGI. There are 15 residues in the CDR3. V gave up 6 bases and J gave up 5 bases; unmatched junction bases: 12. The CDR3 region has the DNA TGTGCCAGCAGACGACGACAGGGCTGGGGGACTGAAGCTTTCTTT. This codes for CASRRRQGWGTEAFF.